This is a list of T cell receptor beta chains from one sample in a study of neurological immune-mediated disorders. TCRdb called the 5' RACE reads again in MiXCR, with one record for every CDR3 protein. The sample consists of roughly 50,000 distinct CDR3 sequences, around 4.3% of them appearing once. The sequenced sample consisted of PBMCs. These receptor sequences come from a woman aged 60-75 years with multiple sclerosis. Each CDR3 is given with its conserved first and last residue. The D gene is left open where the match is weak. Clone size is not always given. Where it is, it says once, few, many or a class for expanded clones.

d_gene: .; v_gene: TRBV20-1; j_gene: TRBJ1-4; abundance: medium-sized; CDR3nt: TGCAGTGCTAGAGATGCGGGGCAGGGTGATGAAAAACTGTTTTTT; CDR3aa: CSARDAGQGDEKLFF
d_gene: .; v_gene: TRBV5-1; j_gene: TRBJ2-5; abundance: many; CDR3nt: TGCGCCAGCAGCTTGGCCGGGGGAGCGTTGGAGACCCAGTACTTC; CDR3aa: CASSLAGGALETQYF
d_gene: TRBD1; v_gene: TRBV20-1; j_gene: TRBJ1-2; abundance: many; CDR3nt: TGCAGTGCTAGTTCGGACAGGTGGGACGGCTACACCTTC; CDR3aa: CSASSDRWDGYTF
d_gene: .; v_gene: TRBV5-1; j_gene: TRBJ2-2; abundance: many; CDR3nt: TGCGCCAGCAGATTAGGACTCCAGAACACCGGGGAGCTGTTTTTT; CDR3aa: CASRLGLQNTGELFF
d_gene: .; v_gene: TRBV21-1; j_gene: TRBJ2-2; abundance: many; CDR3nt: TGTGCCAGCAGCAAAGGAGGGGGGACGAACACCGGGGAGCTGTTTTTT; CDR3aa: CASSKGGGTNTGELFF
d_gene: .; v_gene: TRBV7-2; j_gene: TRBJ2-3; abundance: .; CDR3nt: TGTGCCAGCAGCTCCCCCGGGACCGGTGTATTATATTTT; CDR3aa: CASSSPGTGVLYF
d_gene: .; v_gene: TRBV6-1; j_gene: TRBJ2-3; abundance: .; CDR3nt: TGTGCCAGCAGTGAAGTGGATACGCAGTATTTT; CDR3aa: CASSEVDTQYF
d_gene: TRBD1; v_gene: TRBV24-1; j_gene: TRBJ2-5; abundance: many; CDR3nt: TGTGCCACCAGTGGAGGGACAGGTCCACAAGAGACCCAGTACTTC; CDR3aa: CATSGGTGPQETQYF
d_gene: .; v_gene: TRBV20-1; j_gene: TRBJ1-2; abundance: many; CDR3nt: TGCAGTGCTAGAGCGGAAAACTATGGCTACACCTTC; CDR3aa: CSARAENYGYTF
d_gene: .; v_gene: TRBV12-3/TRBV12-4; j_gene: TRBJ1-4; abundance: few; CDR3nt: TGTGCCAGCAGTACGGGGGTGTGGGAAAAACTGTTTTTT; CDR3aa: CASSTGVWEKLFF
d_gene: .; v_gene: TRBV5-6; j_gene: TRBJ2-3; abundance: many; CDR3nt: TGTGCCAGCAGCTTCGGCTACACAGATACGCAGTATTTT; CDR3aa: CASSFGYTDTQYF
d_gene: .; v_gene: TRBV5-8; j_gene: TRBJ1-3; abundance: .; CDR3nt: TGTGCCAGCAGCTGGCCAGGTTACTCTGGAAAAACCATATATTTT; CDR3aa: CASSWPGYSGKTIYF
d_gene: .; v_gene: TRBV20-1; j_gene: TRBJ2-1; abundance: few; CDR3nt: TGCAGTGCTCCGGCGGTACCCTTCTACAATGAGCAGTTCTTC; CDR3aa: CSAPAVPFYNEQFF
d_gene: TRBD1; v_gene: TRBV28; j_gene: TRBJ1-5; abundance: few; CDR3nt: TGTGCCAGCAGTTCCGGGACAGGGTCGGATCAGCCCCAGAATTTT; CDR3aa: CASSSGTGSDQPQNF
d_gene: TRBD1; v_gene: TRBV7-9; j_gene: TRBJ2-2; abundance: many; CDR3nt: TGTGCCAGCAGCTTAAGGGGGCAGAACACCGGGGAGCTGTTTTTT; CDR3aa: CASSLRGQNTGELFF
d_gene: .; v_gene: TRBV5-1; j_gene: TRBJ1-4; abundance: many; CDR3nt: TGCGCCAGCAGCAGCGGGAACGTCGGCGAAAAACTGTTTTTT; CDR3aa: CASSSGNVGEKLFF
d_gene: .; v_gene: TRBV5-1; j_gene: TRBJ2-5; abundance: few; CDR3nt: TGCGCCAGCAGCTTGGGTCAGGGGAGAGAGGAGACCCAGTACTTC; CDR3aa: CASSLGQGREETQYF
d_gene: .; v_gene: TRBV6-2/TRBV6-3; j_gene: TRBJ1-1; abundance: .; CDR3nt: TGTGCCAGCAGCAGGCCGGGAACTGAAGCTTTCTTT; CDR3aa: CASSRPGTEAFF
d_gene: .; v_gene: TRBV9; j_gene: TRBJ2-2; abundance: .; CDR3nt: TGTGCCAGCAGCCCCTGGTTCGGGGAGCTGTTTTTT; CDR3aa: CASSPWFGELFF
d_gene: .; v_gene: TRBV29-1; j_gene: TRBJ2-7; abundance: many; CDR3nt: TGCAGCGTTGGGCCGCCCTACGAGCAGTACTTC; CDR3aa: CSVGPPYEQYF
d_gene: .; v_gene: TRBV20-1; j_gene: TRBJ2-1; abundance: many; CDR3nt: TGCAGTGCCGGCTCGAGCTCCTACAATGAGCAGTTCTTC; CDR3aa: CSAGSSSYNEQFF
d_gene: TRBD1; v_gene: TRBV20-1; j_gene: TRBJ1-5; abundance: many; CDR3nt: TGCAGTGCTAGAGGGACAGGGTATTTAGAGCCCCAGCATTTT; CDR3aa: CSARGTGYLEPQHF
d_gene: TRBD2; v_gene: TRBV24-1; j_gene: TRBJ2-1; abundance: many; CDR3nt: TGTGCCACCAGTGACCACTGGCCTAGCGGGGGTTCCTACAATGAGCAGTTCTTC; CDR3aa: CATSDHWPSGGSYNEQFF
d_gene: .; v_gene: TRBV20-1; j_gene: TRBJ1-5; abundance: many; CDR3nt: TGCAGTGCTCGACAGCCTCGGCAGCCCCAGCATTTT; CDR3aa: CSARQPRQPQHF
d_gene: TRBD1; v_gene: TRBV5-6; j_gene: TRBJ2-1; abundance: many; CDR3nt: TGTGCCAGCAGCCCAACCGGGACAGGGTTTGGGTTCTTC; CDR3aa: CASSPTGTGFGFF
d_gene: .; v_gene: TRBV7-3; j_gene: TRBJ1-6; abundance: many; CDR3nt: TGTGCCAGCAGCTTACTGGGCGAATCACCCCTCCACTTT; CDR3aa: CASSLLGESPLHF
d_gene: .; v_gene: TRBV6-6; j_gene: TRBJ1-5; abundance: .; CDR3nt: TGTGCCAGCAGTCCGACTGCCCGAGGGGGCAATCAGCCCCAGCATTTT; CDR3aa: CASSPTARGGNQPQHF
d_gene: TRBD1; v_gene: TRBV7-3; j_gene: TRBJ1-2; abundance: many; CDR3nt: TGTGCCAGCAGCTTAGTAGGGGGGCCGGGACAGGCACCCTATGGCTACACCTTC; CDR3aa: CASSLVGGPGQAPYGYTF
d_gene: .; v_gene: TRBV2; j_gene: TRBJ1-5; abundance: many; CDR3nt: TGTGCCAGCAGTGAAATGGGGGGGAGAAGCAATCAGCCCCAGCATTTT; CDR3aa: CASSEMGGRSNQPQHF
d_gene: TRBD2; v_gene: TRBV11-2; j_gene: TRBJ2-3; abundance: many; CDR3nt: TGTGCCAGCGGACCGGGACTAGCGGGACCTCCTGGCACAGATACGCAGTATTTT; CDR3aa: CASGPGLAGPPGTDTQYF
d_gene: .; v_gene: TRBV7-2; j_gene: TRBJ1-5; abundance: .; CDR3nt: TGTGCCAGCAGCTTAGGTTTCGGTCAGCCCCAGCATTTT; CDR3aa: CASSLGFGQPQHF
d_gene: .; v_gene: TRBV20-1; j_gene: TRBJ1-5; abundance: few; CDR3nt: TGCAGTGCTCCCCTTAGCGGGGGCCGGTCTTGGCAGCCCCAGCATTTT; CDR3aa: CSAPLSGGRSWQPQHF
d_gene: TRBD2; v_gene: TRBV7-8; j_gene: TRBJ2-2; abundance: .; CDR3nt: TGTGCCAGCAGCACAGCGGGAGGGCGGACCGGGGAGCTGTTTTTT; CDR3aa: CASSTAGGRTGELFF
d_gene: .; v_gene: TRBV7-2; j_gene: TRBJ2-1; abundance: many; CDR3nt: TGTGCCAGCAGCTTAATGGGTTACAATGAGCAGTTCTTC; CDR3aa: CASSLMGYNEQFF
d_gene: .; v_gene: TRBV5-1; j_gene: TRBJ2-3; abundance: many; CDR3nt: TGCGCCAGCAGCTCACTGACTAGCACAGATACGCAGTATTTT; CDR3aa: CASSSLTSTDTQYF
d_gene: TRBD1; v_gene: TRBV5-8; j_gene: TRBJ2-7; abundance: many; CDR3nt: TGTGCCAGCAGCTTGGTAGGACAGGGGATCTACGAGCAGTACTTC; CDR3aa: CASSLVGQGIYEQYF
d_gene: .; v_gene: TRBV4-1; j_gene: TRBJ2-6; abundance: many; CDR3nt: TGCGCCAGCAGCCTTTTCCCAGGGCTCCTCTCTGGGGCCAACGTCCTGACTTTC; CDR3aa: CASSLFPGLLSGANVLTF
d_gene: TRBD2; v_gene: TRBV12-3/TRBV12-4; j_gene: TRBJ2-1; abundance: many; CDR3nt: TGTGCCAGCAGTTTGTACGCGGGAGAAAGTGGACGTGAGCAGTTCTTC; CDR3aa: CASSLYAGESGREQFF
d_gene: .; v_gene: TRBV10-1; j_gene: TRBJ2-3; abundance: .; CDR3nt: TGCGCCAGCAGTGAAAGGGAGAGCACAGATACGCAGTATTTT; CDR3aa: CASSERESTDTQYF
d_gene: TRBD2; v_gene: TRBV5-6; j_gene: TRBJ2-1; abundance: .; CDR3nt: TGTGCCAGTAGCTTCGGGGTTAGCGGGGACTACAATGAGCAGTTCTTC; CDR3aa: CASSFGVSGDYNEQFF
d_gene: .; v_gene: TRBV7-2; j_gene: TRBJ2-5; abundance: many; CDR3nt: TGTGCCAGCAGCACCCTAGGGCGGGCCCAAGAGACCCAGTACTTC; CDR3aa: CASSTLGRAQETQYF
d_gene: TRBD2; v_gene: TRBV20-1; j_gene: TRBJ2-3; abundance: many; CDR3nt: TGCAGTGCCATTAGCGGGAGTAGGGTCACAGATACGCAGTATTTT; CDR3aa: CSAISGSRVTDTQYF
d_gene: .; v_gene: TRBV3-1; j_gene: TRBJ2-4; abundance: .; CDR3nt: TGTGCCAGCAGTCCGGAGGGGGGGATTCAAAACATTCAGTACTTC; CDR3aa: CASSPEGGIQNIQYF
d_gene: .; v_gene: TRBV12-3/TRBV12-4; j_gene: TRBJ2-2; abundance: many; CDR3nt: TGTGCCAGCAGTTTAGACAGGGCCACCGGGGAGCTGTTTTTT; CDR3aa: CASSLDRATGELFF
d_gene: .; v_gene: TRBV9; j_gene: TRBJ2-6; abundance: many; CDR3nt: TGTGCCAGCAGCGCGACAGTCCGATCTGGGGCCAACGTCCTGACTTTC; CDR3aa: CASSATVRSGANVLTF
d_gene: .; v_gene: TRBV15; j_gene: TRBJ1-1; abundance: many; CDR3nt: TGTGCCACCAGCAGAGACGCACGTGAAGCTTTCTTT; CDR3aa: CATSRDAREAFF
d_gene: TRBD2; v_gene: TRBV7-2; j_gene: TRBJ2-3; abundance: many; CDR3nt: TGTGCCAGCAGCAAGACTAGCGGGGGGGCCGAGGGTACGCAGTATTTT; CDR3aa: CASSKTSGGAEGTQYF
d_gene: .; v_gene: TRBV10-3; j_gene: TRBJ1-2; abundance: many; CDR3nt: TGTGCCATCAGTGATTCCTGGGGCCTGGACTATGGCTACACCTTC; CDR3aa: CAISDSWGLDYGYTF
d_gene: .; v_gene: TRBV4-3; j_gene: TRBJ1-1; abundance: many; CDR3nt: TGCGCCAGTAACAGACGTGGGATGAACACTGAAGCTTTCTTT; CDR3aa: CASNRRGMNTEAFF
d_gene: TRBD1; v_gene: TRBV29-1; j_gene: TRBJ2-1; abundance: many; CDR3nt: TGCAGCGTTGAAGATGGTTTTAGGGGGACAGGGCCCAATGAGCAGTTCTTC; CDR3aa: CSVEDGFRGTGPNEQFF